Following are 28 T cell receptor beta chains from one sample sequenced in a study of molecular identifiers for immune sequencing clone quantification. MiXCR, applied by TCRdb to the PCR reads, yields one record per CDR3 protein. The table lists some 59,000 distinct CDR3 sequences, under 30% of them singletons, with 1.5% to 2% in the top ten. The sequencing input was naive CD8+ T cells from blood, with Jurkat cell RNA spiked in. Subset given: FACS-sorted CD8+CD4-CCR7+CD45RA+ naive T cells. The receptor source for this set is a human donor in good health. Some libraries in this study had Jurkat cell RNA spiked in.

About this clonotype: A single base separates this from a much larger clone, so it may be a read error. This CDR3 is CAGSLSLGAKETQYF. The CDR3 nucleotides read TGTGCCGGCAGCTTAAGTTTGGGGGCCAAAGAGACCCAGTACTTC. The chain has TRBV13 and TRBJ2-5; perhaps TRBD1 as D (6 bases). This CDR3 region has 15 residues. Germline assignment: CDR1 PRHDT and CDR2 FYEKMQ (reference sequence).

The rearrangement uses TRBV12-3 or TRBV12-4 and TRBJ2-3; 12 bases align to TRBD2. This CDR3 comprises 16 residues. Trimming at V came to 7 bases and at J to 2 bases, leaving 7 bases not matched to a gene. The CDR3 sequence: CASKTSGGTPTDTQYF. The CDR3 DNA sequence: TGTGCCAGCAAAACTAGCGGGGGGACTCCCACAGATACGCAGTATTTT.

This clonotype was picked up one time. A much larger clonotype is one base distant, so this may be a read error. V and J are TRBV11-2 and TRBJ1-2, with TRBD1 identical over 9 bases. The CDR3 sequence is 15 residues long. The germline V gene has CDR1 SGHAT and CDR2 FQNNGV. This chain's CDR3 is CASSQNTGGDYGCTF. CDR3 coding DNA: TGTGCCAGCAGCCAAAATACAGGGGGCGACTATGGCTGCACCTTC.

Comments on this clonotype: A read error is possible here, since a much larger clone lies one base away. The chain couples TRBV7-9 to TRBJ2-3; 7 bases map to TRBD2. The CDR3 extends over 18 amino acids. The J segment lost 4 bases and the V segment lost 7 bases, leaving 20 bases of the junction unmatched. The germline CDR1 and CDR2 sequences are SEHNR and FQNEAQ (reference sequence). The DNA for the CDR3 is TGTGCCAGCACCCCCCTCCGGGGCGGGGGATGGGGCGCAGATACGCAGTATTTT. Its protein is CASTPLRGGGWGADTQYF.

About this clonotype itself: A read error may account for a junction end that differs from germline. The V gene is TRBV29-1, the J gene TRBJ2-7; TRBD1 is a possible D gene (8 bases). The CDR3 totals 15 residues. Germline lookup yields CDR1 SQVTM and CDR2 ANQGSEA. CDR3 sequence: CSLEAGTGVYSEQYF. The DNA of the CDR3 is TGCAGCCTTGAAGCGGGGACAGGAGTGTATTCCGAGCAGTACTTC.

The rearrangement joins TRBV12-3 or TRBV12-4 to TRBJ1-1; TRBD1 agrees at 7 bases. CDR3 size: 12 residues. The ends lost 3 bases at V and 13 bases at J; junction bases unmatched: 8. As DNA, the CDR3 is TGTGCCAGCAGTTTCGAGGGGGCGCATGTTTTCTTT. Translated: CASSFEGAHVFF.

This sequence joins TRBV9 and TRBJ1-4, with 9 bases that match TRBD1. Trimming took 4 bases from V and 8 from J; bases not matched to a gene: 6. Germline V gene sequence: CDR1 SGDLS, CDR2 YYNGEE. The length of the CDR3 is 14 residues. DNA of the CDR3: TGTGCCAGCAGCCCCAGGACAGGGGACGAAAAACTGTTTTTT. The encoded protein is CASSPRTGDEKLFF.

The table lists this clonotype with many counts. The CDR3 loop reads CSARAPLGPEAFF. CDR3 DNA: TGCAGTGCTAGAGCACCCCTAGGACCTGAAGCTTTCTTT. This rearrangement joins TRBV20-1 to TRBJ1-1; D gene unclear. Germline V gives CDR1 DFQATT, CDR2 SNEGSKA (reference sequence). The CDR3 spans 13 residues. Trimming took off 1 base at V and 6 bases at J, with 12 bases between the two ends.

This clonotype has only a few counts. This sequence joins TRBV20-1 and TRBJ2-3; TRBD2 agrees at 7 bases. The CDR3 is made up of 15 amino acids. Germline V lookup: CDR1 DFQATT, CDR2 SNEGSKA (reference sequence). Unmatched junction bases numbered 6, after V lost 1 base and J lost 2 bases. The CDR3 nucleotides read TGCAGTGCTAGAGTAGCGGGTAGGATCACAGATACGCAGTATTTT. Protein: CSARVAGRITDTQYF.

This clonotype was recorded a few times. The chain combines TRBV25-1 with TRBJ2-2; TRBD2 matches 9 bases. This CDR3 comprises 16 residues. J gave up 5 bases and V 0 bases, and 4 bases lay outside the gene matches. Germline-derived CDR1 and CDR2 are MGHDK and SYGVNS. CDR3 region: CASSEYSLAGTGELFF. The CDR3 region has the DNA TGTGCCAGCAGTGAATATTCGCTAGCGGGAACCGGGGAGCTGTTTTTT.

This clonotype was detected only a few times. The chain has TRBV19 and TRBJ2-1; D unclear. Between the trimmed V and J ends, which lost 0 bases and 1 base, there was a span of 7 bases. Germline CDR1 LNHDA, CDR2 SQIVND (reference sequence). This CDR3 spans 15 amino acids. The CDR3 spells CASSIDPVSYNEQFF. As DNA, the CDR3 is TGTGCCAGTAGTATAGACCCAGTTTCCTACAATGAGCAGTTCTTC.

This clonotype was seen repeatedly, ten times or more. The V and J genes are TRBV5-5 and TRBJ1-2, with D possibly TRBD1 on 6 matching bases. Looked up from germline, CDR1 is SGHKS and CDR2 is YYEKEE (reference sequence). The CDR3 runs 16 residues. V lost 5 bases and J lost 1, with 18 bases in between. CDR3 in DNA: TGTGCCAGCAGGCTGGGGTGGAACAGGGATAACTATGGCTACACCTTC. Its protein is CASRLGWNRDNYGYTF. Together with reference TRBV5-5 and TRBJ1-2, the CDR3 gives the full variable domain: DAGVTQSPTHLIKTRGQQVTLRCSPISGHKSVSWYQQVLGQGPQFIFQYYEKEERGRGNFPDRFSARQFPNYSSELNVNALLLGDSALYLCASRLGWNRDNYGYTFGSGTRLTVV.

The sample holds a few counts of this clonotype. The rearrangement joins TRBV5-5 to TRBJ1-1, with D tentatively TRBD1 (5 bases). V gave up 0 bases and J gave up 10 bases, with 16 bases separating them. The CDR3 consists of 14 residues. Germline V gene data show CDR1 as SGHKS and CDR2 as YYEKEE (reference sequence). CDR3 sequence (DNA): TGTGCCAGCAGCTTGGATGTGGGGGACCCCGGAGCTTTCTTT. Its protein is CASSLDVGDPGAFF.

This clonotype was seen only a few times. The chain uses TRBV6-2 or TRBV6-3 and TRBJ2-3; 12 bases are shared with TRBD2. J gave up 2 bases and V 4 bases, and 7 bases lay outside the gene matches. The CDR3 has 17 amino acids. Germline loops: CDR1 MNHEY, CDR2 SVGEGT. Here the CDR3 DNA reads TGTGCCAGCAGTTCCGACGGACTAGCGGGGTTCACAGATACGCAGTATTTT. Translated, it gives CASSSDGLAGFTDTQYF.

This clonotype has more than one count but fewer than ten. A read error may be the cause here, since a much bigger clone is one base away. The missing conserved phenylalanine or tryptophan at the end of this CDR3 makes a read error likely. Here the CDR3 DNA reads TGTGCCAGCAGTTCAGGACAGTTTAGCACAGATACGCAGTATCTT. Its protein product is CASSSGQFSTDTQYL. The chain links TRBV27 to TRBJ2-3; tentative D call: TRBD1 (6 bases). From germline, CDR1 is MNHEY and CDR2 SMNVEV (reference sequence). The germline V and J ends were trimmed by 4 bases and 0 bases, with 11 bases remaining between them. This CDR3 has 15 amino acids.

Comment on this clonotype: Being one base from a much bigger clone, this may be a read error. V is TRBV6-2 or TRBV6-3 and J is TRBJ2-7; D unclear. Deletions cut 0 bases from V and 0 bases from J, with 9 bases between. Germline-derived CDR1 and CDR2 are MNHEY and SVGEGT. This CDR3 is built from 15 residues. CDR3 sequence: CASSYSRPGSYEQYF. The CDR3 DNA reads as TGTGCCAGCAGTTACTCTCGGCCCGGCTCCTACGAGCAGTACTTC.

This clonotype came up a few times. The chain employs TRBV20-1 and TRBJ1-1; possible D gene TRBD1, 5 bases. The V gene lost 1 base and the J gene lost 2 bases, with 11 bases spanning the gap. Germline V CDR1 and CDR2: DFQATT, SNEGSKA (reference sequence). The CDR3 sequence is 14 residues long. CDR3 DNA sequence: TGCAGTGCTAGAGGCCCGGACACAAACACTGAAGCTTTCTTT. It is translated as CSARGPDTNTEAFF.

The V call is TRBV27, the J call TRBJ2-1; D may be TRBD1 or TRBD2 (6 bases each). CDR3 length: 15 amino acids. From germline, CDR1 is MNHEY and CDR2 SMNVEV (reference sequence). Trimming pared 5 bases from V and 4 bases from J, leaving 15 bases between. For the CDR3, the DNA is TGTGCCAGCAGTCCCGCCGGGGGCTGGTACAATGAGCAGTTCTTC. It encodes CASSPAGGWYNEQFF.

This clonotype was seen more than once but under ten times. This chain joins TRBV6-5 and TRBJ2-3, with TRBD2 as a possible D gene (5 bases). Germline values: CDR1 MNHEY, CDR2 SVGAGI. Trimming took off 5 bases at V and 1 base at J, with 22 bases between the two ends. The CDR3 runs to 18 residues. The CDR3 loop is CASSLGDGLFQGTDTQYF. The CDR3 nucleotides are TGTGCCAGCAGTCTGGGAGACGGGCTTTTCCAGGGCACAGATACGCAGTATTTT.

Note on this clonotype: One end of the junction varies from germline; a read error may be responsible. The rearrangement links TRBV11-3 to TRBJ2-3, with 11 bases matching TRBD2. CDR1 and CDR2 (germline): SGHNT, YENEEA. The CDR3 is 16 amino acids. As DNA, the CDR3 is TGTGCCAGCAGCTCCGAGTCACTAGCGGGAGCAGATACGCAGTGTTTT. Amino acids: CASSSESLAGADTQCF.

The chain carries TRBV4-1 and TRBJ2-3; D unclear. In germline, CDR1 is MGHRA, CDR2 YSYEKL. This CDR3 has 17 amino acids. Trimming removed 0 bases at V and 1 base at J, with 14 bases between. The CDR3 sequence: CASSQDYVGFGTDTQYF. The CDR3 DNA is TGCGCCAGCAGCCAAGATTACGTGGGTTTCGGCACAGATACGCAGTATTTT.

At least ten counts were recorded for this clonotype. CDR3: CASSYVWGTGELFF. CDR3 in DNA: TGTGCCAGCAGTTACGTCTGGGGCACCGGGGAGCTGTTTTTT. The chain joins TRBV6-2 or TRBV6-3 to TRBJ2-2; no definite D call. This CDR3 region has 14 residues. The germline V and J ends were trimmed by 2 bases and 4 bases, with 8 bases remaining between them. The germline gives CDR1 MNHEY, CDR2 SVGEGT.

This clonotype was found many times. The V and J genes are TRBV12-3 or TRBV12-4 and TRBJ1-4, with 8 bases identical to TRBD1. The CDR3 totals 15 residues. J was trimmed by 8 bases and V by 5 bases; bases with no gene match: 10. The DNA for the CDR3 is TGTGCCAGCAGTCTCACAGGGGGGGGAATAGAAAAACTGTTTTTT. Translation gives CASSLTGGGIEKLFF.

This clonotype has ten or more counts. CDR3 sequence: CASSWGPDYEQYF. The CDR3 DNA reads as TGTGCCAGCAGCTGGGGGCCGGACTACGAGCAGTACTTC. The chain carries TRBV5-8 and TRBJ2-7; a possible D gene is TRBD1 (6 bases). V was trimmed by 3 bases and J by 3 bases, leaving 10 bases between them. The CDR3 is 13 amino acids. Germline V gene sequence: CDR1 SGHTS, CDR2 YDEGEE. Supplemented by reference TRBV5-8 and TRBJ2-7, the full variable domain reads EAGVTQSPTHLIKTRGQQATLRCSPISGHTSVYWYQQALGLGLQFLLWYDEGEERNRGNFPPRFSGRQFPNYSSELNVNALELEDSALYLCASSWGPDYEQYFGPGTRLTVT.

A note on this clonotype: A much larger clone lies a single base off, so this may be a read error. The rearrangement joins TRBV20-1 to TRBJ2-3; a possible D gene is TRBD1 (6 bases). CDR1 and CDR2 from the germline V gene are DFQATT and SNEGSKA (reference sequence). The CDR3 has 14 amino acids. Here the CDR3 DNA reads TGCAGTGCTAGTAACACAGGGACCACAGGTACGCAGTATTTT. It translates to CSASNTGTTGTQYF.

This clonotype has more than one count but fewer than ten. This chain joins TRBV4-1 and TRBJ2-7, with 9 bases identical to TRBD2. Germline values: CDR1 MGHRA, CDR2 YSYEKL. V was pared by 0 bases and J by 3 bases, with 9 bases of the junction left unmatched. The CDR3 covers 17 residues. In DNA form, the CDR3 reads TGCGCCAGCAGCCAAGATCCTAGCGGGGTAGTAAGCTACGAGCAGTACTTC. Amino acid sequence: CASSQDPSGVVSYEQYF.

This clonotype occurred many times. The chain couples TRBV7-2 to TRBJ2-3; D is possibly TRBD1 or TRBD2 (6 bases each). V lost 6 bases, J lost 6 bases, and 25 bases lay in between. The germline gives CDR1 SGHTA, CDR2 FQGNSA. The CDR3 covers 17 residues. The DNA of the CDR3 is TGTGCCAGCAGTCGTCACAGGGTGGGACTCCCATCGGATACGCAGTATTTT. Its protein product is CASSRHRVGLPSDTQYF. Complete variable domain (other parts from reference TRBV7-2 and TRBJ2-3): GAGVSQSPSNKVTEKGKDVELRCDPISGHTALYWYRQSLGQGLEFLIYFQGNSAPDKSGLPSDRFSAERTGGSVSTLTIQRTQQEDSAVYLCASSRHRVGLPSDTQYFGPGTRLTVL.

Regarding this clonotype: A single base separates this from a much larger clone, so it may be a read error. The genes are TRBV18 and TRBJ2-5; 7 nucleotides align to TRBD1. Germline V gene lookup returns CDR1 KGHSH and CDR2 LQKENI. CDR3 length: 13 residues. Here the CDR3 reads CAGSKDREETQYF. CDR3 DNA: TGTGCCGGCTCAAAAGACAGGGAAGAGACCCAGTACTTC. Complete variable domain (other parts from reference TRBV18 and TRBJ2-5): NAGVMQNPRHLVRRRGQEARLRCSPMKGHSHVYWYRQLPEEGLKFMVYLQKENIIDESGMPKERFSAEFPKEGPSILRIQQVVRGDSAAYFCAGSKDREETQYFGPGTRLLVL.